This T cell receptor (beta chain) was identified during a study of blood T cell repertoires in COVID-19 (dated by TCRdb to 2019 to 2021). Background on the whole study: Samples covering the acute and convalescent phases of COVID-19 were provided by collaborators in the United States, Italy and Spain. The prospective study material was composed of cDNA or gDNA derived from T cells, B-cell-depleted T cells, or PBMCs. Subjects who had been exposed to COVID-19, were actively infected with it, or had recovered from it provided the deeply sampled blood TCRbeta repertoires that made up the dataset. The repertoires were made available in a free public database intended to serve as a resource for research on the immune response to SARS-CoV-2. Samples were obtained from the ongoing ImmuneRACE study (first 160 participants) and from about 1,300 subjects provided by 6 global collaborators. The sample metadata nearly always contained a de-identified subject ID, COVID-19 status, age in years and sex. Where HLA class I and class II types were available, the types were taken from metadata supplied by the sample provider, not from assay-based typing.

Overall results and qualifications from the work: Clinical and demographic metadata were provided uncurated, with the amount varying by source and participant.

In regard to this clone: What this receptor recognizes is not known. Base qualities are not at hand, and no much larger clone is one base apart.

Each collaborating institution followed its own protocols to collect whole blood in K2EDTA tubes. For TCRbeta analysis, collaborators shipped samples as frozen whole blood, isolated PBMCs, or DNA extracted from either of those sample types. V ends up 4 bases short and J 4 bases short, with an unmatched junction base count of 7. The CDR1 and CDR2 encoded by the germline V gene (reference sequence) are MNHNY and SVGAGI. The cysteine opens and the phenylalanine closes a CDR3 of 15 amino acids. Kept here is only the CDR3 DNA, which spans 45 bases and is read in frame from base 1. The immunoSEQ Assay, a bias-controlled multiplex PCR, was used to amplify TCRbeta CDR3 regions from genomic DNA. In the authors' own workflow: The number of nucleated cells in each sample was estimated by amplification of reference gene primers within the assay. Sequence reads were collapsed and filtered to measure the absolute abundance of every unique TCRbeta CDR3 rearrangement. For each sample, productive Simpson clonality was calculated as the square root of Simpson's diversity index over productive rearrangements. Imported from immuneACCESS, the table was reduced by TCRdb to in-frame sequences with V and J called. These copies leave out some clones; in studies compared against another copy, an unresolved V gene accounts for under half, and the cause of the remainder is not known. V and J calls and clone size are those listed in that table; D and trimming were worked out from the DNA. The sample contains over 130,000 clones, about four fifths of them found a single time. 4% of the sample lies in the top ten.

The sample taken for sequencing was peripheral blood. The chain employs TRBV6-6 and TRBJ2-1; TRBD1 agrees with 7 junctional bases. The receptor's source is an older woman with acute or convalescent COVID-19. This receptor carries the CDR3 CASSSRKGAYNEQFF. Read as DNA, the sequence is TGTGCCAGCAGTTCCCGGAAGGGGGCATACAATGAGCAGTTCTTC.